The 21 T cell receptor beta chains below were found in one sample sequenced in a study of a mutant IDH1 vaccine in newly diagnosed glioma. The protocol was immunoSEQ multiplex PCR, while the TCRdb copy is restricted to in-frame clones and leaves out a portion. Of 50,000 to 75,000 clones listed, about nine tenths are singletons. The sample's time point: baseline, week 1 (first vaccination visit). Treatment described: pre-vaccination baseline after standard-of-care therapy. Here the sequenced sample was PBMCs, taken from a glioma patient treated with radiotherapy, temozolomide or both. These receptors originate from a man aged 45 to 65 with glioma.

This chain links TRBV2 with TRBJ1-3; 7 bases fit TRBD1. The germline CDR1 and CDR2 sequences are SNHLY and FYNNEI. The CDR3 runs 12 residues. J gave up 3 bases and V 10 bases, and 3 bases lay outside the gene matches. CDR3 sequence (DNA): TGTGCCAAAGGGACAGATGGAAACACCATATATTTT. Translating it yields CAKGTDGNTIYF.

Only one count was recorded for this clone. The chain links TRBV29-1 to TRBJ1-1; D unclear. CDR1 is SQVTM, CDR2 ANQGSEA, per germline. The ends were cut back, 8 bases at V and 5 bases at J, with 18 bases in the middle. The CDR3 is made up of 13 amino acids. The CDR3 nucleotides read TGCAGCTCCTCCGGGCCGGGGATGACTGAAGCTTTCTTT. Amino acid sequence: CSSSGPGMTEAFF.

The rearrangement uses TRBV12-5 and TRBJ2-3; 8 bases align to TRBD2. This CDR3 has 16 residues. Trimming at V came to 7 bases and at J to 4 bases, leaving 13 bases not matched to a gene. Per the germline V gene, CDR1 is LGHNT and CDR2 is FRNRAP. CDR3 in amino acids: CASALTISGGPDTQYF. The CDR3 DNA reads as TGTGCTAGTGCCCTGACTATCTCGGGAGGGCCAGATACGCAGTATTTT.

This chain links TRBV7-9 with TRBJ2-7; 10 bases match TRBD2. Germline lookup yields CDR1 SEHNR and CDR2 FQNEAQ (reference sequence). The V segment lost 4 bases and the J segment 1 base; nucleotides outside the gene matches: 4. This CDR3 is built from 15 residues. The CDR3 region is CASSSGLAESYEQYF. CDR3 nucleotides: TGTGCCAGCAGCTCCGGACTAGCGGAGTCCTACGAGCAGTACTTC. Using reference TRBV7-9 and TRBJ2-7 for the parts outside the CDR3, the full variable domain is DTGVSQNPRHKITKRGQNVTFRCDPISEHNRLYWYRQTLGQGPEFLTYFQNEAQLEKSRLLSDRFSAERPKGSFSTLEIQRTEQGDSAMYLCASSSGLAESYEQYFGPGTRLTVT.

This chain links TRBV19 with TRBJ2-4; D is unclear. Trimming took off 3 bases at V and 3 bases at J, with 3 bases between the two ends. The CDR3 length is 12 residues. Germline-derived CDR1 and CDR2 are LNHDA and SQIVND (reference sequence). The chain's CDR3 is CASSIGKNIQYF. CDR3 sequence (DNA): TGTGCCAGTAGTATTGGCAAAAACATTCAGTACTTC.

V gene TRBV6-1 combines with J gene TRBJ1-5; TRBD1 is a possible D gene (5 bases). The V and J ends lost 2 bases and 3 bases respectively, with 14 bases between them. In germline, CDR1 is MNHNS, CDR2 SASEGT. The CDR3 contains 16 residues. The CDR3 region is CASSEQDSRPNQPQHF. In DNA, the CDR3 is TGTGCCAGCAGTGAACAAGACAGCCGACCCAATCAGCCCCAGCATTTT.

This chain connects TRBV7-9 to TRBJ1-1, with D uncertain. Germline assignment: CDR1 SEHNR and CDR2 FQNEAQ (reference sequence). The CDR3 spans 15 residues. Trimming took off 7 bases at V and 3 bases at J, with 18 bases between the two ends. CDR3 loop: CASNRPLYRDTEAFF. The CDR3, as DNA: TGTGCCAGCAACCGTCCGTTATATAGGGACACTGAAGCTTTCTTT.

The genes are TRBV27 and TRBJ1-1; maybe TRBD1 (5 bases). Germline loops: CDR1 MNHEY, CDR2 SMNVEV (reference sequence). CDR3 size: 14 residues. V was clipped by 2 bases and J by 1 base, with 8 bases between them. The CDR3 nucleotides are TGTGCCAGCAGTTTAGAGGGGTCGAACACTGAAGCTTTCTTT. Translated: CASSLEGSNTEAFF.

CDR3 residues: CASSHPRDRIPYGYTF. The CDR3 region has the DNA TGCGCCAGCAGCCACCCACGGGACAGGATTCCTTATGGCTACACCTTC. This chain joins TRBV4-1 and TRBJ1-2, with 8 bases matching TRBD1. Germline V gene lookup returns CDR1 MGHRA and CDR2 YSYEKL. The CDR3 totals 16 residues. V lost 3 bases to trimming and J lost 5 bases; unmatched junction nucleotides: 11.

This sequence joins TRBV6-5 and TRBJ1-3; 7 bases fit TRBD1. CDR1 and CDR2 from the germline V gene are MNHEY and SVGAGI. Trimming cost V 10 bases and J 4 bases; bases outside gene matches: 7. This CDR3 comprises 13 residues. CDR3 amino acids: CATRGGNGNTIYF. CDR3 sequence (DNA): TGTGCCACCAGGGGGGGGAACGGAAACACCATATATTTT.

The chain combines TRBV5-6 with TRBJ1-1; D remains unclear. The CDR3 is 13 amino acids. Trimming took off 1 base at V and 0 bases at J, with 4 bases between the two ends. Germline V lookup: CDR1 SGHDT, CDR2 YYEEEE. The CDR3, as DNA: TGTGCCAGCAGCTTGATAGTGAACACTGAAGCTTTCTTT. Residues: CASSLIVNTEAFF.

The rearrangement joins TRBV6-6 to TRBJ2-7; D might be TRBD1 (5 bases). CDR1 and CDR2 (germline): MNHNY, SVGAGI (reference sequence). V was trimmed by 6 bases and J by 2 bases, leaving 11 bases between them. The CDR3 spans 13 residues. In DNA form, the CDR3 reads TGTGCCAGCAGCAGACAGAGACCCTACGAGCAGTACTTC. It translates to CASSRQRPYEQYF.

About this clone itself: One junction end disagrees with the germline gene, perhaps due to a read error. The CDR3 here is CASSSRDGVAGELFF. The CDR3 DNA reads TGTGCTAGCAGCTCCCGGGACGGGGTTGCCGGGGAGCTGTTTTTT. The V and J genes are TRBV5-4 and TRBJ2-2; D tentatively reads TRBD1 or TRBD2 (5 bases each). This CDR3 is 15 amino acids long. CDR1 is SGHNT and CDR2 is YYREEE in the germline V gene (reference sequence).

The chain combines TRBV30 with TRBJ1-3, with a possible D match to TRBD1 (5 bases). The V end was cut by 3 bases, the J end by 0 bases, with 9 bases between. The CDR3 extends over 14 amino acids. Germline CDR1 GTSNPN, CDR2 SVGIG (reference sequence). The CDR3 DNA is TGTGCCTGGAGCACAGGTTACTCTGGAAACACCATATATTTT. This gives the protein CAWSTGYSGNTIYF.

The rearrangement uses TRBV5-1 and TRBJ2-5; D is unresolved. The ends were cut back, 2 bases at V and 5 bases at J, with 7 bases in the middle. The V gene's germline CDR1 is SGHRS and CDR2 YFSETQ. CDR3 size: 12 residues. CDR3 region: CASSLPSETQYF. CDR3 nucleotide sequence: TGCGCCAGCAGCTTACCGTCGGAGACCCAGTACTTC.

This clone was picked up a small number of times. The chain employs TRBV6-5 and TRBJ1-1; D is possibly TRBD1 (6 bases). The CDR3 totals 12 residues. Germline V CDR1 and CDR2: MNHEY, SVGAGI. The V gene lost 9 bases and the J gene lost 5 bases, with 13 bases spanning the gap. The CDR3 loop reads CASSTGRTEAFF. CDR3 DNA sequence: TGTGCCAGTAGTACAGGGAGGACTGAAGCTTTCTTT.

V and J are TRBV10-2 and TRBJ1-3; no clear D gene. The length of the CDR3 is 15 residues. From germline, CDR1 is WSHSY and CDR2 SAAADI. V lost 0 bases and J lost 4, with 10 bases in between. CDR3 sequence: CASSESSTPGNTIYF. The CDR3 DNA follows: TGCGCCAGCAGTGAGTCCTCTACCCCGGGAAACACCATATATTTT.

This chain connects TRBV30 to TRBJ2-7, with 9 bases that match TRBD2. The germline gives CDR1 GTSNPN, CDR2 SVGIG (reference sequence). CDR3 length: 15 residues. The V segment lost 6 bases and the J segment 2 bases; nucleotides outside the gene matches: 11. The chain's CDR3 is CACLGWRGGTYEQYF. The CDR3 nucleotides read TGTGCCTGCCTCGGTTGGCGGGGGGGCACCTACGAGCAGTACTTC.

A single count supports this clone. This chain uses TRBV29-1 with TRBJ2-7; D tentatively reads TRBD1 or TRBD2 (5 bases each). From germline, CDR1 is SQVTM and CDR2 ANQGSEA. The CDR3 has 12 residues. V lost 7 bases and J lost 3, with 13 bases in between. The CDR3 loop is CSGTGRNYEQYF. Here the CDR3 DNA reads TGCAGCGGTACGGGACGGAACTACGAGCAGTACTTC.

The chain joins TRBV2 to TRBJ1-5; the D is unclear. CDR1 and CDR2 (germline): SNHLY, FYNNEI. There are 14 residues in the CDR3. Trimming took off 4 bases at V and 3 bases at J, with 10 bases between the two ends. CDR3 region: CASSAQLFNQPQHF. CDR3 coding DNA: TGTGCCAGCAGTGCCCAACTATTCAATCAGCCCCAGCATTTT.

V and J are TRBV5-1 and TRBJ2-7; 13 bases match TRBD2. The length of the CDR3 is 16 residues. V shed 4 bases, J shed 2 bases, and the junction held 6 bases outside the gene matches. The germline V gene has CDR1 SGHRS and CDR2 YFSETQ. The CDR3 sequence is CASSPRGLAGAYEQYF. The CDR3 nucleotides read TGCGCCAGCAGCCCCCGCGGACTAGCGGGAGCCTACGAGCAGTACTTC.